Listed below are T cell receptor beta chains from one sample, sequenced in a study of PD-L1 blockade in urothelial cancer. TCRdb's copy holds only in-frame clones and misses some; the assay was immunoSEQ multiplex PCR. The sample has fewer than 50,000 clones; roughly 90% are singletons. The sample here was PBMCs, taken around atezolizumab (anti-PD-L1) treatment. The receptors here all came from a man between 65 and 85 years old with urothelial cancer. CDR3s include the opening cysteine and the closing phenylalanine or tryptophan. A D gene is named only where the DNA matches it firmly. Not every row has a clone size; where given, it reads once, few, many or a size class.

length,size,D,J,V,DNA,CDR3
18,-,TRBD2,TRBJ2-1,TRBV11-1,TGTGCCAGCAGCCTGGGACTAGCGGGAGGCCTATTACAGAATGAGCAGTTCTTC,CASSLGLAGGLLQNEQFF
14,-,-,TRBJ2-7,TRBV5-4,TGTGCCAGCAGCTTAGGGGACCCCGGGGGCGAGCAGTACTTC,CASSLGDPGGEQYF
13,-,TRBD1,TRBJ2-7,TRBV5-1,TGCGCCAGCAGCACGGGACAGGGATACGAGCAGTACTTC,CASSTGQGYEQYF
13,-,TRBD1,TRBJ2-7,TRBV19,TGTGCCAGTACCCGGGGCAGGGGGTACGAGCAGTACTTC,CASTRGRGYEQYF
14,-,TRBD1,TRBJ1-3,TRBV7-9,TGTGCCAGCATCTTTACAGGGGATTTAAACACCATATATTTT,CASIFTGDLNTIYF
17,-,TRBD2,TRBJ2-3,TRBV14,TGTGCCAGCAGCCAAGATTGGGGGACTAGCGGGACGGATACGCAGTATTTT,CASSQDWGTSGTDTQYF
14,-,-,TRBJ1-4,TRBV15,TGTGCCACCAGCTCTGGAGCAACTAATGAAAAACTGTTTTTT,CATSSGATNEKLFF
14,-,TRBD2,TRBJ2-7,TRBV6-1,TGTGCCAGCAGTGCTCGACTAGCGGGAGGGGAGCAGTACTTC,CASSARLAGGEQYF
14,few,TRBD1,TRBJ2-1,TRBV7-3,TGTGCCAGCAGCGGGACAGGGGATGACAATGAGCAGTTCTTC,CASSGTGDDNEQFF
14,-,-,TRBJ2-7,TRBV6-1,TGTGCCAGCAGTGCTCTGGCAGCGAGTTACGAGCAGTACTTC,CASSALAASYEQYF
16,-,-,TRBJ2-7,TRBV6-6,TGTGCCAGCAGCCCCTTGGGGAGGCTCGTGTCCTACGAGCAGTACTTC,CASSPLGRLVSYEQYF
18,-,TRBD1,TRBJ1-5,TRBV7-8,TGTGCCAGCAGCTTCCTGGGTACAGGACAGGGGGTAGCTCAGCCCCAGCATTTT,CASSFLGTGQGVAQPQHF
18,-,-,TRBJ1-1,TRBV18,TGTGCCAGCTCACCCCAGCCCACAGTAGGAAACATGAACACTGAAGCTTTCTTT,CASSPQPTVGNMNTEAFF
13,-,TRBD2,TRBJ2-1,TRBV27,TGTGCCAGCAGTACGGGACTAGCCGGTGTATGGTTCTTC,CASSTGLAGVWFF
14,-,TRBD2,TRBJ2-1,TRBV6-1,TGTGGTACCGGGACTAGCGGAAGCTACAATGAGCAGTTCTTC,CGTGTSGSYNEQFF
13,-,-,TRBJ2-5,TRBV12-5,TGTGCTAGTGGTTTGAGTATGAGGGAGACCCAGTACTTC,CASGLSMRETQYF